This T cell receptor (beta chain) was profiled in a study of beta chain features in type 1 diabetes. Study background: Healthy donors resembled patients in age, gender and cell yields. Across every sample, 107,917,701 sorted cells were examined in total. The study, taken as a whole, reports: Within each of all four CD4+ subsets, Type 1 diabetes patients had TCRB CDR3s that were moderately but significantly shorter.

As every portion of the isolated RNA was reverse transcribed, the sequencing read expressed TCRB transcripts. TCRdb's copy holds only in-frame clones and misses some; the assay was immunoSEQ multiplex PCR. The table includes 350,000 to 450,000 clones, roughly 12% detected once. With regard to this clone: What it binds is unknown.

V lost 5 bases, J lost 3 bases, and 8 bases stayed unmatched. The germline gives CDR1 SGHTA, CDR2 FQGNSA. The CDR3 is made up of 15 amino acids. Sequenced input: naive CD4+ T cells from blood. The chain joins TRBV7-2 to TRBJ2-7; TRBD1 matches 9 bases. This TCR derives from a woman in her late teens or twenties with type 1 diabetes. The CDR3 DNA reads TGTGCCAGCAGCCAAGGGGGACAGGGCTTCTACGAGCAGTACTTC. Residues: CASSQGGQGFYEQYF.